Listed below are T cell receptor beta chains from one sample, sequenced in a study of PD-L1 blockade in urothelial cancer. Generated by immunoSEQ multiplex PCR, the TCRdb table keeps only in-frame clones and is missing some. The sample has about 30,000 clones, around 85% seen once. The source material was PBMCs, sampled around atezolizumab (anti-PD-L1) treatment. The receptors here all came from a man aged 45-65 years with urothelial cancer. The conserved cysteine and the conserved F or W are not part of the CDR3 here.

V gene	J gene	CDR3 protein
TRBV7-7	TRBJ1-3	ASSLGGDGNTIY
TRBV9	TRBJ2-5	ASSPNTGGETQY
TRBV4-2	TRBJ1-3	ASSQNRRGRARNTIY
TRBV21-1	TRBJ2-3	ASSTFSGEGTDTQY
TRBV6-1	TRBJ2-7	ASRTSGVISYEQY
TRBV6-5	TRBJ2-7	ASSLLAGPHEQY
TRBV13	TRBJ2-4	ASSAGQGTNIQY
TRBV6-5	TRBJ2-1	ASSKTGNEQF
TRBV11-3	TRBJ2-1	ASSFGQNEQF
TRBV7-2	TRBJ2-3	ASSPGAGYEADTQY
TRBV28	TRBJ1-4	ASGRGVVSNEKLF
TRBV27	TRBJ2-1	ASSLVNAGTSRF
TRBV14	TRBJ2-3	ASSQERTDTQY
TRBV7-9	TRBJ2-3	ASSLGLMGTDTQY
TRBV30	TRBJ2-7	AWSVLQGRGEQY
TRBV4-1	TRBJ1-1	ASSLDRSNTEAF
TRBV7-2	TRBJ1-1	ASSLAGQVRDRAF
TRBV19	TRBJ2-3	ASSIDQVRRVTDTQY
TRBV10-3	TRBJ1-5	AIRDGGQPQH
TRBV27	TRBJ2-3	ASAGGAGADTQY
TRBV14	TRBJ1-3	ASSRYPPTGVLSGNTIY
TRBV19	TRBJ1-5	ASRPGYDNQPQH
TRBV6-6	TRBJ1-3	ASSYQGRSGNTIY
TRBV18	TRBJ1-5	ASSPAGQGLLGNQPQH
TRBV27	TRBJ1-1	ASSPTPEYMNTEAF
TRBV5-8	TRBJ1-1	ASSQDSARMNTEAF
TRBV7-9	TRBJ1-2	ASSLTGTELYGYT
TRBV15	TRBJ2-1	ATSRDWGGRGSYNEQF
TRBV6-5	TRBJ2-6	ASIGGSSGANVLT
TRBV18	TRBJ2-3	ASSPPRVRDTQY
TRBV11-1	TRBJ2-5	ASSLKTSGGAGTQY
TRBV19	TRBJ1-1	ASSVIRQHTEAF
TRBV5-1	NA	ASSPFVGTYRADYEQY